This T cell receptor (beta chain) was recovered during a study of T cell repertoires in cytomegalovirus infection (dated by TCRdb to between 2018 and 2020). Some background on the complete study: The peptide stimulations were aimed at well-studied HLA-B-restricted epitopes as well as recently identified HLA-C-restricted CMV epitopes, whose presentation resists viral immunomodulation. Donor HLA type was relevant to the analysis, as public TCR beta signatures indicated carriage of CMV infection together with the matching HLA type.

Points the paper makes about the study in general: The ex vivo response was dominated by HLA-C-restricted CMV-specific TCR beta clonotypes, and the single most frequent clonotype in two of eight donors was supplied by these HLA-C-restricted clonotypes. Carriers of CMV infection plus the relevant HLA type were discriminated by the cumulative frequency of public TCR beta family members in the study cohort and in an independent approximately 360-donor cohort.

The germline V gene specifies SGDLS as CDR1 and YYNGEE as CDR2. The cysteine opens and the phenylalanine closes a CDR3 of 15 amino acids. CDR3 DNA is the only sequence kept; it has 45 bases, read in frame from the first base. Ends trimmed: V by 4 bases, J by 1 base; bases unmatched to a gene: 6. The sample's treatment or condition label is to be understood as: in vitro stimulation with specific CMV peptide epitopes to enrich CMV-specific T cells. Reads for this sample came from an Illumina HiSeq 1500. The public reads were run again by TCRdb, first through fastp at Q25 and then through MiXCR, and only productive beta chains were kept. Every entry covers one CDR3 protein and lists the most common genes and DNA from its rows. The sample yields some 900,000 distinct CDR3 sequences; about 33% were counted once. The ten top clones hold over 10% of the sample. To note about this clonotype: No antigen is known for it. Base quality data are lacking; no much larger clone is found one base away.

This TCR was recovered from a human donor in good health (CMV status not recorded). Some clones in this sample may be carry-over from other donors' samples. The receptor chain draws on TRBV9 and TRBJ2-3, with 7 bases in between that match TRBD2. The source material was cultured CD8+ T cells from PBMCs, sampled from culture after CMV antigen stimulation. DNA sequence: TGTGCCAGCAGCCAAAGCGGGGCCCGCACAGATACGCAGTATTTT. Protein translation: CASSQSGARTDTQYF. Where the CDR3 stops, the reference TRBV9 and TRBJ2-3 genes take over; the full variable domain is DSGVTQTPKHLITATGQRVTLRCSPRSGDLSVYWYQQSLDQGLQFLIQYYNGEERAKGNILERFSAQQFPDLHSELNLSSLELGDSALYFCASSQSGARTDTQYFGPGTRLTVL.